This entry concerns a single TCR beta chain. This sample was included in a study of blood T cell repertoires in COVID-19. Study-level information: From the United States, Italy and Spain came samples of acute and convalescent COVID-19. The analysed material was cDNA or gDNA that came from T cells, B-cell-depleted T cells, or PBMCs.

Under the authors' procedure: Reference gene primer amplification yielded estimated nucleated cell counts. The method was immunoSEQ multiplex PCR; TCRdb's version includes in-frame clones alone and lacks a portion of them. V, J and clone size are those of that table, while D and trimming were read from the DNA. The sample lists about 350,000 clones; roughly 90% were seen once. Cohorts were based on clinical histories the participants reported. This TCR derives from a young woman who had been exposed to COVID-19. Sequenced input: PBMCs or T cells enriched from blood (not recorded which).

In DNA, the CDR3 is TGTGCCAGTAGTCTAGGGACAGTCCACTATGGCTACACCTTC. This translates into CASSLGTVHYGYTF. The V and J genes are TRBV19 and TRBJ1-2, with 7 bases lining up with TRBD1. V lost 5 bases and J lost 3; bases outside the gene matches: 6. CDR1 and CDR2 from the germline V gene are LNHDA and SQIVND (reference sequence). The CDR3 spans 14 residues.